This T cell receptor beta chain was captured in a study of early T cells in non-severe SARS-CoV-2 infection. Study information: Bulk RNA isolated from unsorted whole blood underwent sequencing; chains were not paired.

The germline gives CDR1 DFQATT, CDR2 SNEGSKA (reference sequence). This CDR3 comprises 15 residues. Trimming removed 0 bases from V and 2 bases from J, with 12 bases in between. This clonotype was seen at least ten times. The antigen is undetermined. Molecules of cDNA were individually given unique molecular identifiers that were attached to them. TCRdb reanalysed the 5' RACE reads using MiXCR and keeps one entry per CDR3 protein. The data hold fewer than 80,000 distinct CDR3 sequences, with 3.5% to 6% observed a single time. Points from the study as a whole: Private and CD4 specificities were missed by VDJdb matching, skewed to anti-spike CD8.

The clonotype was recovered from an adult who was a healthcare worker with PCR-confirmed SARS-CoV-2 infection or an uninfected control (not recorded which). The donor label of this sample is uncertain. Sequences were derived from whole blood, sampled at baseline. V is TRBV20-1 and J is TRBJ2-3; no definite D call. Here the CDR3 DNA reads TGCAGTGCTAGAGACAGGATTCCCTACACAGATACGCAGTATTTT. This encodes CSARDRIPYTDTQYF.